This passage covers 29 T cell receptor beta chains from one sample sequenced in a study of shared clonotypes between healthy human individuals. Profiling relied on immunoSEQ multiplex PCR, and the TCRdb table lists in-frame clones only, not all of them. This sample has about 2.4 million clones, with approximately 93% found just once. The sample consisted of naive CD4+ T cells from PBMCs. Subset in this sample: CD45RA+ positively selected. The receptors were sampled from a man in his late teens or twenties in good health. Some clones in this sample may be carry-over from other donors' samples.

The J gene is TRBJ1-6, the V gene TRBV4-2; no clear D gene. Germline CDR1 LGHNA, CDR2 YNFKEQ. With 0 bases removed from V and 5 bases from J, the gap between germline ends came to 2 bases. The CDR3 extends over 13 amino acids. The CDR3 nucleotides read TGTGCCAGCAGCCAAGAGAATAATTCACCCCTCCACTTT. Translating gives CASSQENNSPLHF.

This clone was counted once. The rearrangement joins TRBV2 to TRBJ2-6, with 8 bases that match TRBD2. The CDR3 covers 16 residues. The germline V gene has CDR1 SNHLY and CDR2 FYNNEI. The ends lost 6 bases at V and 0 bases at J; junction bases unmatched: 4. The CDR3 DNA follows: TGTGCCAGCAGACGGGGGGGGACCTCTGGGGCCAACGTCCTGACTTTC. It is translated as CASRRGGTSGANVLTF.

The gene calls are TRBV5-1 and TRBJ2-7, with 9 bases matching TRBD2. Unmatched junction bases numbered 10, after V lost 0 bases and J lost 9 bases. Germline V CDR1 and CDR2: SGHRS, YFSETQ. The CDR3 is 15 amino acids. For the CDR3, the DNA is TGCGCCAGCAGCTTGGCCGTAGCGGGAGAGTCCGGGCAGTACTTC. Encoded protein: CASSLAVAGESGQYF.

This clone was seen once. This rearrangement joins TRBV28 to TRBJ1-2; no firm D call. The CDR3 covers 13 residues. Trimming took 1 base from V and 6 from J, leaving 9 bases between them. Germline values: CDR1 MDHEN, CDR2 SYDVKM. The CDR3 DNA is TGTGCCAGCAGTTTATCGCAGTTCAATGGCTACACCTTC. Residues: CASSLSQFNGYTF.

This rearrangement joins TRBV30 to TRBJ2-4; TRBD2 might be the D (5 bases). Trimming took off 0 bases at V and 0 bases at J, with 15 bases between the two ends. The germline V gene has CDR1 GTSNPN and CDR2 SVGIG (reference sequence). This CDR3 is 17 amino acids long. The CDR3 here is CAWSVARAASAKNIQYF. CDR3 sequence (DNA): TGTGCCTGGAGTGTAGCGAGGGCAGCCTCAGCCAAAAACATTCAGTACTTC.

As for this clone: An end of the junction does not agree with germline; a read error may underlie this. CDR3 nucleotide sequence: TGTGCCAGCAGTTACTCGTCAGGGGGGCTGTTTTTT. Protein product: CASSYSSGGLFF. The chain has TRBV6-6 and TRBJ2-2; 7 nucleotides agree with TRBD1. This CDR3 is built from 12 residues. Germline V CDR1 and CDR2: MNHNY, SVGAGI (reference sequence).

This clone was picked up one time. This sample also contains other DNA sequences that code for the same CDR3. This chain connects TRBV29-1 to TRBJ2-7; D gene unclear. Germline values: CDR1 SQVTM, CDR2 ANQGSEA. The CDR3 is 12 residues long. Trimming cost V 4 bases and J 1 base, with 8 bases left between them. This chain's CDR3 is CSVGHRSYEQYF. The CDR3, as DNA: TGCAGCGTTGGGCATCGGTCCTACGAGCAGTACTTC.

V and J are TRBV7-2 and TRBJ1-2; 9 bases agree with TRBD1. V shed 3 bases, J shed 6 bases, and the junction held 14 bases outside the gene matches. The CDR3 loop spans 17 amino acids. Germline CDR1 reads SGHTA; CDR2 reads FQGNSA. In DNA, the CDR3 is TGTGCCAGCAGCTTCCTTCGGGGACAGGGCCCCTTAGATGGCTACACCTTC. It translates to CASSFLRGQGPLDGYTF.

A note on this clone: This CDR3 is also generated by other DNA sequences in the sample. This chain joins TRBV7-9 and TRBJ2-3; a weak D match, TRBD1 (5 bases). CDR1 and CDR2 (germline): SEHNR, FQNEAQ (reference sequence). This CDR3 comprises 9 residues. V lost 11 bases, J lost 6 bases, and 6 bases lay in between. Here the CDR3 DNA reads TGTGCCGCAGGGGATACGCAGTATTTT. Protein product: CAAGDTQYF.

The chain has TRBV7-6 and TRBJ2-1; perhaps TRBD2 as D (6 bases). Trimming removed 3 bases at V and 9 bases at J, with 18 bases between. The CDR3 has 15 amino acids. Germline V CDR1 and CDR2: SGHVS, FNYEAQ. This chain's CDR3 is CASSLRLVPQGEQFF. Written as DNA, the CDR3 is TGTGCCAGCAGCTTGCGACTAGTGCCGCAGGGTGAGCAGTTCTTC.

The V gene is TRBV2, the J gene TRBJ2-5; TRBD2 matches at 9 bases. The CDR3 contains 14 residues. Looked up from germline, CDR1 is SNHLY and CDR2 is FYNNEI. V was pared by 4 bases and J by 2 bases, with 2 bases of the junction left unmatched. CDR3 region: CASSGLAGQETQYF. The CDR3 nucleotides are TGTGCCAGCAGTGGGCTAGCGGGGCAAGAGACCCAGTACTTC. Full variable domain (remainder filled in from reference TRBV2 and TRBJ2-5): EPEVTQTPSHQVTQMGQEVILRCVPISNHLYFYWYRQILGQKVEFLVSFYNNEISEKSEIFDDQFSVERPDGSNFTLKIRSTKLEDSAMYFCASSGLAGQETQYFGPGTRLLVL.

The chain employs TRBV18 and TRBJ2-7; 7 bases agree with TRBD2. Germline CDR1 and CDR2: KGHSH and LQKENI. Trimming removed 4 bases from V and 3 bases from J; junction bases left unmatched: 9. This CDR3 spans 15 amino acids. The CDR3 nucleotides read TGTGCCAGCTCACAAGCGGGGCAGGCAGGCTACGAGCAGTACTTC. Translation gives CASSQAGQAGYEQYF.

CDR3 sequence reads: CTSSQFPKAGGAYEQYF. In DNA form, the CDR3 reads TGCACCAGCAGCCAATTCCCAAAGGCGGGAGGTGCCTACGAGCAGTACTTC. This chain links TRBV1 with TRBJ2-7; the listed D gene, TRBD2, was not tested against the DNA. TRBV1 is designated a pseudogene. The CDR3 is made up of 17 amino acids.

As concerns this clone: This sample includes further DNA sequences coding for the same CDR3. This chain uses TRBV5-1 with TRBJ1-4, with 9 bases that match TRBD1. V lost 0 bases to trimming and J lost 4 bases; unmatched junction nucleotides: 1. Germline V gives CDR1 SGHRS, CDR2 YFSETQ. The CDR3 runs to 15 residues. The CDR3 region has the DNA TGCGCCAGCAGCTTGGGGACAGGGGATAATGAAAAACTGTTTTTT. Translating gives CASSLGTGDNEKLFF.

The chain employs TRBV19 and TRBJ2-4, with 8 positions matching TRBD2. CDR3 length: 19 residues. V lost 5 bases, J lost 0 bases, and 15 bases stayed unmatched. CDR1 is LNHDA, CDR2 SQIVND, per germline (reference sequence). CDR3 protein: CASSPPLGTRTEAKNIQYF. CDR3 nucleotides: TGTGCCAGTAGTCCTCCGTTGGGGACTAGAACTGAAGCCAAAAACATTCAGTACTTC.

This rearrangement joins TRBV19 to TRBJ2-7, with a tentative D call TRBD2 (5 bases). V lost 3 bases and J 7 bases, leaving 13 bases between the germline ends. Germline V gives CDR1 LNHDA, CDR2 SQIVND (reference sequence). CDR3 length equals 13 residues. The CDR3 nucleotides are TGTGCCAGTAGTATTCAGAGTGGGAGTGAGCAGTACTTC. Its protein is CASSIQSGSEQYF.

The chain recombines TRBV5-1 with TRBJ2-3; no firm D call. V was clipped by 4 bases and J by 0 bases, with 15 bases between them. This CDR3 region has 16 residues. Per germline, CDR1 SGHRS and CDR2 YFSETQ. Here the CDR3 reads CASSLTVGFSTDTQYF. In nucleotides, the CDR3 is TGCGCCAGCAGCCTAACTGTCGGGTTTAGCACAGATACGCAGTATTTT.

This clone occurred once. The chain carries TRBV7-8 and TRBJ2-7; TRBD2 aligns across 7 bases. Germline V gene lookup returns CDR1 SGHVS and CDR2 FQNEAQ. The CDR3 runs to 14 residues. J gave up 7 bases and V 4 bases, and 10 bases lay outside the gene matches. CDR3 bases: TGTGCCAGCAGCTCACCACGACTGGGAGGGGAGCAGTACTTC. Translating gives CASSSPRLGGEQYF.

The CDR3 sequence: CSLGLAANEQFF. For the CDR3, the DNA is TGCAGCCTTGGACTAGCGGCGAATGAGCAGTTCTTC. The chain has TRBV29-1 and TRBJ2-1; 10 positions match TRBD2. This CDR3 spans 12 amino acids. Germline trimming cut 8 bases from V and 7 bases from J; bases unmatched to any gene: 5. Germline V CDR1 and CDR2: SQVTM, ANQGSEA.

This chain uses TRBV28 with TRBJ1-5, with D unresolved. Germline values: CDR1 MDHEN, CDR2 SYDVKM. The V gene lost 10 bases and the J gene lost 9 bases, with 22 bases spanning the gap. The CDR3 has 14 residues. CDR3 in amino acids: CAIQTGRRLGPQHF. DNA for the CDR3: TGTGCCATCCAAACCGGACGGAGACTTGGGCCCCAGCATTTT.

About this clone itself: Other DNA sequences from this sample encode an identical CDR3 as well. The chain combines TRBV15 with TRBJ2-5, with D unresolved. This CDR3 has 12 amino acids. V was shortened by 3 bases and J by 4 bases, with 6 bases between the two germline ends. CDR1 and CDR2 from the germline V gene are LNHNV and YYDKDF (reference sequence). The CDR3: CATSRGRETQYF. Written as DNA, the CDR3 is TGTGCCACCAGCAGGGGTCGAGAGACCCAGTACTTC.

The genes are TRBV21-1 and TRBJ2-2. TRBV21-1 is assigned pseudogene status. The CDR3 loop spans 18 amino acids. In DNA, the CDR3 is TGTGCCAGCAGCAGCTCTAGGGCCGTTGGGCCCTACACCGGGGAGCTGTTTTTT. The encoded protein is CASSSSRAVGPYTGELFF.

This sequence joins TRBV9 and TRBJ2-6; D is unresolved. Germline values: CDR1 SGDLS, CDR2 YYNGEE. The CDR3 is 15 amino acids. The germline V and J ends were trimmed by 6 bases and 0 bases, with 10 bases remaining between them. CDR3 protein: CASTPLGSGANVLTF. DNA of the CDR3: TGTGCCAGCACCCCTTTGGGCTCTGGGGCCAACGTCCTGACTTTC.

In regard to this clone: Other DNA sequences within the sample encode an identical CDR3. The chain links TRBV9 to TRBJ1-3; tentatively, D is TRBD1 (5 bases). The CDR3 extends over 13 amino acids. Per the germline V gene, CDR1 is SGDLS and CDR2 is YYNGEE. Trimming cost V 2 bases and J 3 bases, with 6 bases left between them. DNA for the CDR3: TGTGCCAGCAGCGTTGACAGTGGAAACACCATATATTTT. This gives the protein CASSVDSGNTIYF.

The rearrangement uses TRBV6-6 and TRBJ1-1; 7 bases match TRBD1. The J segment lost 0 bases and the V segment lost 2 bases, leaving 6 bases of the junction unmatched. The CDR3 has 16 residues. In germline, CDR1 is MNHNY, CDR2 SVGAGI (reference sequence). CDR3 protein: CASSYQGGFMNTEAFF. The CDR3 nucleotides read TGTGCCAGCAGTTACCAGGGGGGCTTCATGAACACTGAAGCTTTCTTT.

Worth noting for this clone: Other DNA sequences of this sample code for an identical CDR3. In DNA form, the CDR3 reads TGCGCCAGCAGCCATCCTAGCGGGGGGACCTACGAGCAGTACTTC. This sequence encodes CASSHPSGGTYEQYF. The rearrangement joins TRBV4-1 to TRBJ2-7; 11 nucleotides line up with TRBD2. This CDR3 comprises 15 residues. From germline, CDR1 is MGHRA and CDR2 YSYEKL. V was clipped by 3 bases and J by 2 bases; unmatched bases: 3.

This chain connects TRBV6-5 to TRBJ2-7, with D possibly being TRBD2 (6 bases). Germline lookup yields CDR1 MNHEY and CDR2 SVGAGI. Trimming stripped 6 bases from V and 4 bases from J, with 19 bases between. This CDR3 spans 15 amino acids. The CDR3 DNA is TGTGCCAGCAGACCCCCGGGATCGGGAGTTTACGAGCAGTACTTC. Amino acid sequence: CASRPPGSGVYEQYF.

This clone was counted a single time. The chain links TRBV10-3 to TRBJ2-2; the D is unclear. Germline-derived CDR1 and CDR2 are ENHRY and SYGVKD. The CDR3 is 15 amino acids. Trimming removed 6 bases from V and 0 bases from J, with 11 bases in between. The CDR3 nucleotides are TGTGCCATCAGAGGATCCTTAGCGAACACCGGGGAGCTGTTTTTT. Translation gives CAIRGSLANTGELFF.

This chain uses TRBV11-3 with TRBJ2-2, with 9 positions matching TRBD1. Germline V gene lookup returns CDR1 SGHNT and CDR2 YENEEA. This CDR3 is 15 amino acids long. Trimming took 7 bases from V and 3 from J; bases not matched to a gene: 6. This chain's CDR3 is CASTLGQGYTGELFF. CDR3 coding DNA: TGTGCCAGCACCCTCGGACAGGGGTACACCGGGGAGCTGTTTTTT.